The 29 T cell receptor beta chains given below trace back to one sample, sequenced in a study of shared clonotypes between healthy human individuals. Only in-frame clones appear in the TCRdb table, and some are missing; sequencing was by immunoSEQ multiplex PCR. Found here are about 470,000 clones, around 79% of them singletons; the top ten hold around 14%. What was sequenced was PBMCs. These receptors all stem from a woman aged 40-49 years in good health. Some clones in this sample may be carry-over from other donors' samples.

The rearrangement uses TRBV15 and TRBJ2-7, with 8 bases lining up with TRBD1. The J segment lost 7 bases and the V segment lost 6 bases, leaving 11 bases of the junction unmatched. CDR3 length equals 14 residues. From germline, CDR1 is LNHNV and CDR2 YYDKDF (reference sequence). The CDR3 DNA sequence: TGTGCCACCAGTCATACTAGACAGGGGAGGGAGCAGTACTTC. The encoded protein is CATSHTRQGREQYF.

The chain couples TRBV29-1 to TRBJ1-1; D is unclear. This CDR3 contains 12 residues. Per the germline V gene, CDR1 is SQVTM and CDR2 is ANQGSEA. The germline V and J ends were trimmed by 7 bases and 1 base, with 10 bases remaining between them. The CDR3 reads CSARPGNTEAFF. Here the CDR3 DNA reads TGCAGCGCACGCCCCGGGAACACTGAAGCTTTCTTT.

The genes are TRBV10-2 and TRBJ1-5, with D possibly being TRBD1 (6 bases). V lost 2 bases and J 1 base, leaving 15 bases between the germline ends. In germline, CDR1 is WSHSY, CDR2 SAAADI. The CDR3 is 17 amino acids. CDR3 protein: CASSEGFRQGSNQPQHF. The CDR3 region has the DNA TGCGCCAGCAGTGAGGGATTTAGGCAGGGGAGCAATCAGCCCCAGCATTTT.

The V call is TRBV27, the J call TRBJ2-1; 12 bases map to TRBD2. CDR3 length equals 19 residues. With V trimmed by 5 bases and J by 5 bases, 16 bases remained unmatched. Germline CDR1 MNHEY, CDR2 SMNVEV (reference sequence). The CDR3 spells CASSLPGQGTSGRNNEQFF. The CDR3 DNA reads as TGTGCCAGCAGTCTACCGGGACAGGGAACTAGCGGGAGGAACAATGAGCAGTTCTTC.

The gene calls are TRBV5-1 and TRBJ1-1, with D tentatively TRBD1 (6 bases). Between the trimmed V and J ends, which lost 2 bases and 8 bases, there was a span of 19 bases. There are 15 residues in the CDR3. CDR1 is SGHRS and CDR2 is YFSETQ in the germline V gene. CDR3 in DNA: TGCGCCAGCAGCTTATACCCCGCGGGGGGCTCGGAAGCTTTCTTT. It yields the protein CASSLYPAGGSEAFF.

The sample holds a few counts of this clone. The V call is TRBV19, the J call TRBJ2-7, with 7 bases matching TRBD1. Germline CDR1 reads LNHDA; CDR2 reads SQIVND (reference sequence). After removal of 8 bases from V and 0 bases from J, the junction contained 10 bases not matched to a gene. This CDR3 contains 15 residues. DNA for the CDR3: TGTGCCAGTTCCACTGGGACAGCGAGCTCCTACGAGCAGTACTTC. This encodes CASSTGTASSYEQYF.

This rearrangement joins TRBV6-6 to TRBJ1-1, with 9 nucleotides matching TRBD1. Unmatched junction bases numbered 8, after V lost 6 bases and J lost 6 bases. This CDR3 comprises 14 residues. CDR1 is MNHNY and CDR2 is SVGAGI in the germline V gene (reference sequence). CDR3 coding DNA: TGTGCCAGCAGAACTACAGGGGGCGCCTCTGAAGCTTTCTTT. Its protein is CASRTTGGASEAFF.

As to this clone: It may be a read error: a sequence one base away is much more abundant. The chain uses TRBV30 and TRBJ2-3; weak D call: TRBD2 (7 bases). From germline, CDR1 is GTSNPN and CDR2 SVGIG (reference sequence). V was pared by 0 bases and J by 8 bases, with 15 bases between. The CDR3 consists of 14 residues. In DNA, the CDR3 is TGTGCCTGGAGTGTAGGGGGGGTAAGAGGTACGCAGTATTTT. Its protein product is CAWSVGGVRGTQYF. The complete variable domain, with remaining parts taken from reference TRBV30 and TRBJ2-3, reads SQTIHQWPATLVQPVGSPLSLECTVEGTSNPNLYWYRQAAGRGLQLLFYSVGIGQISSEVPQNLSASRPQDRQFILSSKKLLLSDSGFYLCAWSVGGVRGTQYFGPGTRLTVL.

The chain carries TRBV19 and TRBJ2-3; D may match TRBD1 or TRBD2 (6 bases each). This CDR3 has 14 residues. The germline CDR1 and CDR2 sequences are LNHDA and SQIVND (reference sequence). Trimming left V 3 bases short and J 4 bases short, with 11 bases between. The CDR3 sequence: CASSIVRGADTQYF. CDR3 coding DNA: TGTGCCAGTAGTATTGTTAGGGGGGCAGATACGCAGTATTTT.

CDR3: CASSYSGNYGWTF. The CDR3 region has the DNA TGTGCCAGCAGTTACAGTGGTAACTATGGCTGGACCTTC. The chain has TRBV6-5 and TRBJ1-2; D is ambiguous. Trimming removed 2 bases at V and 14 bases at J, with 18 bases between. CDR1 and CDR2 from the germline V gene are MNHEY and SVGAGI. This CDR3 comprises 13 residues.

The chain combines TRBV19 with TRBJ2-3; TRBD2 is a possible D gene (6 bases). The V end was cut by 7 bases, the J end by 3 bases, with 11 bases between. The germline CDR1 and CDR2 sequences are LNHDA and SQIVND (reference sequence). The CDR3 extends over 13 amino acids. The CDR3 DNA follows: TGTGCCAGTAAGGGCGGGATTACAGATACGCAGTATTTT. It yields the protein CASKGGITDTQYF.

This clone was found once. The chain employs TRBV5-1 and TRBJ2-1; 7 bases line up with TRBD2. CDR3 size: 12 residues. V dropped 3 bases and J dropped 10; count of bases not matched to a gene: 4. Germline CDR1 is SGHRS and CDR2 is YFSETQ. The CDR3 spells CASSWAGEEQFF. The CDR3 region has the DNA TGCGCCAGCAGCTGGGCGGGGGAGGAGCAGTTCTTC.

Here the CDR3 reads CAWRVPPGNTIYF. The CDR3 DNA reads TGTGCCTGGAGGGTACCTCCTGGAAACACCATATATTTT. J is TRBJ1-3 and V is TRBV30; no reliable D call. The V end lost 3 bases, the J end lost 2 bases, and 8 bases lay between the germline ends. Germline loops: CDR1 GTSNPN, CDR2 SVGIG (reference sequence). The CDR3 runs 13 residues.

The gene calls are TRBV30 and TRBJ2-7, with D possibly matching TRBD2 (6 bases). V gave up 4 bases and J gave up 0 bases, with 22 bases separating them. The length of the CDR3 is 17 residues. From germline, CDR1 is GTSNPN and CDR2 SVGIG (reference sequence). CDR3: CAWKKGRLGLNSYEQYF. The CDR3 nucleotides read TGTGCCTGGAAGAAGGGAAGACTAGGACTCAACTCCTACGAGCAGTACTTC.

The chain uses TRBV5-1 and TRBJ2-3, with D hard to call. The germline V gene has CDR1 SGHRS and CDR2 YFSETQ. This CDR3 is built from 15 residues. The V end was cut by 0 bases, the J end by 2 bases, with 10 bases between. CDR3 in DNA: TGCGCCAGCAGCTTGGAGGGCTATTACACAGATACGCAGTATTTT. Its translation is CASSLEGYYTDTQYF.

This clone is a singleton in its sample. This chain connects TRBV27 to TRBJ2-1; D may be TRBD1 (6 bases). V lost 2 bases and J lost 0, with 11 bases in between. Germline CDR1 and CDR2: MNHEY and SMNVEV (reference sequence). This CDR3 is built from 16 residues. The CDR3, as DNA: TGTGCCAGCAGTTTAGGGGGCGGGCGCTCCTACAATGAGCAGTTCTTC. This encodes CASSLGGGRSYNEQFF.

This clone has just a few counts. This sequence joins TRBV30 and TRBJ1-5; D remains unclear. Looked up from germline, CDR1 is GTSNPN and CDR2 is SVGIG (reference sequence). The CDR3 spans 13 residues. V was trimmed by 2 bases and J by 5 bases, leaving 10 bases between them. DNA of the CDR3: TGTGCCTGGAGTCAATTTCCCCATCAGCCCCAGCATTTT. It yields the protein CAWSQFPHQPQHF.

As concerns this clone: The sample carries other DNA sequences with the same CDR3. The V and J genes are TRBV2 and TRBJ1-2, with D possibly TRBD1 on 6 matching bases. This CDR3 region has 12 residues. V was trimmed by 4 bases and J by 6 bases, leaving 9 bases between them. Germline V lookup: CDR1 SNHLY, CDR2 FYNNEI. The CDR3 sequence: CASSVRGDGYTF. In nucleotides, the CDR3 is TGTGCCAGCAGTGTCAGGGGAGATGGCTACACCTTC. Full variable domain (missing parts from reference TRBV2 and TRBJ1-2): EPEVTQTPSHQVTQMGQEVILRCVPISNHLYFYWYRQILGQKVEFLVSFYNNEISEKSEIFDDQFSVERPDGSNFTLKIRSTKLEDSAMYFCASSVRGDGYTFGSGTRLTVV.

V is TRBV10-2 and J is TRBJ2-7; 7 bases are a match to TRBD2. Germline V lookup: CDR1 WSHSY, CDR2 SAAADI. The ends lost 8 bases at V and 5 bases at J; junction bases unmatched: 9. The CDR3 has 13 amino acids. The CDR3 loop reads CASLGGGRNEQYF. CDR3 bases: TGCGCCAGCCTTGGGGGGGGACGGAACGAGCAGTACTTC.

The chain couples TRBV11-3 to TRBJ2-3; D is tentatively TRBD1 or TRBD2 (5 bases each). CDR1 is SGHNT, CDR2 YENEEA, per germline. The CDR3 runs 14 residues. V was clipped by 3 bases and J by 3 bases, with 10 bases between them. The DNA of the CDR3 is TGTGCCAGCAGCTTCAGAGGGGCGACAGATACGCAGTATTTT. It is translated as CASSFRGATDTQYF.

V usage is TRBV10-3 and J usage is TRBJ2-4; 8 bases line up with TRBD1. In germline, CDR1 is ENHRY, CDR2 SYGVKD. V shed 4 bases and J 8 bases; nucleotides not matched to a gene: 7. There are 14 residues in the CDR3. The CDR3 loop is CAISAAGGAYIQYF. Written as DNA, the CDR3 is TGTGCCATCAGTGCTGCAGGGGGCGCCTACATTCAGTACTTC.

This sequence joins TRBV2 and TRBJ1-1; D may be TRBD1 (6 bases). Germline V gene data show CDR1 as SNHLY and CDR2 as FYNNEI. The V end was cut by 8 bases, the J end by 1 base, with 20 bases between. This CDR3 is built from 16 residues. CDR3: CASVPSTGYANTEAFF. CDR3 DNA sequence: TGTGCCAGCGTGCCTTCTACAGGGTATGCGAACACTGAAGCTTTCTTT.

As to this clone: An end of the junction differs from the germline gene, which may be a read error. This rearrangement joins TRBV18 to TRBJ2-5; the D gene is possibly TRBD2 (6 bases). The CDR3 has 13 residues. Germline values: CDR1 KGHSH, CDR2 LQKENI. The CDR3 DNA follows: TGTGCCACCTCAGACCGACTAGTGGAGACCCAGTACTTC. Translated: CATSDRLVETQYF.

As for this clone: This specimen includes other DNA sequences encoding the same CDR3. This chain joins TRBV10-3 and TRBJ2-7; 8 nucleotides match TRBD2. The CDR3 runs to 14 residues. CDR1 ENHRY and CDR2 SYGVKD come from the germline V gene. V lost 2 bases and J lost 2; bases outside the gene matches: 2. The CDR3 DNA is TGTGCCATCAGTGAGAGCGGGAGTACCTACGAGCAGTACTTC. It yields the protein CAISESGSTYEQYF.

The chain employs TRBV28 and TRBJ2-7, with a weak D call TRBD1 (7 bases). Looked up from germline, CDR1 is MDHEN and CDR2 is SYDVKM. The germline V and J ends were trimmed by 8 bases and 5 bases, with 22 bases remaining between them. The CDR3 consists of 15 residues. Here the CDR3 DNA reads TGTGCCAGCCTCCAACCAGGGGGATGGGGGGACGAGCAGTACTTC. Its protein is CASLQPGGWGDEQYF. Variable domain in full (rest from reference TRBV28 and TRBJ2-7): DVKVTQSSRYLVKRTGEKVFLECVQDMDHENMFWYRQDPGLGLRLIYFSYDVKMKEKGDIPEGYSVSREKKERFSLILESASTNQTSMYLCASLQPGGWGDEQYFGPGTRLTVT.

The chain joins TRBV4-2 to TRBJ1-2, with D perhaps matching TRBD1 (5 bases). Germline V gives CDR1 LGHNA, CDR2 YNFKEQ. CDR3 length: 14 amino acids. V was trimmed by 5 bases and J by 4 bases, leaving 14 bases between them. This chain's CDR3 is CASSLLGEAYGYTF. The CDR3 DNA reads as TGTGCCAGCAGCTTGCTAGGGGAAGCCTATGGCTACACCTTC.

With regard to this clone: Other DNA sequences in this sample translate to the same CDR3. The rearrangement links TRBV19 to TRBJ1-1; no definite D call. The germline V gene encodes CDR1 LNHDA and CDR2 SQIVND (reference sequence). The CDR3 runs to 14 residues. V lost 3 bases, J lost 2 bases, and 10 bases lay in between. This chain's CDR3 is CASSIPGKNTEAFF. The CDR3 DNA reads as TGTGCCAGTAGTATTCCGGGGAAAAACACTGAAGCTTTCTTT.

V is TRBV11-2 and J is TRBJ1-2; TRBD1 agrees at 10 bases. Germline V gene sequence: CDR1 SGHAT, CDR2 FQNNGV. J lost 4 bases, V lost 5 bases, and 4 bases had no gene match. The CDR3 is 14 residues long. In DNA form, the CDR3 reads TGTGCCAGCAGCAGGGACAGGGGCGGCTATGGCTACACCTTC. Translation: CASSRDRGGYGYTF.

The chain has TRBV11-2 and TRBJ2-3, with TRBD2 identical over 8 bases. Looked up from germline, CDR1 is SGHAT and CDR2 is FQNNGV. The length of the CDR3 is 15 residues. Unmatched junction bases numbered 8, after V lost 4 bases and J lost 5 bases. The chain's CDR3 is CASSSPGGRQDTQYF. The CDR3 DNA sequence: TGTGCCAGCAGCTCCCCAGGCGGGAGGCAAGATACGCAGTATTTT.